The rows below give T cell receptor beta chains drawn from one sample of a study of identical twins. One entry per CDR3 protein results from TCRdb running MiXCR on the 5' RACE reads. The sample shows approximately 260,000 distinct CDR3 sequences, roughly an eighth of them seen only once. Specimen: memory (CD45RO+) T cells sorted from blood. The receptors come from a woman under 30 in good health. The CDR3 runs from the conserved cysteine through the conserved F or W. Each record gives: D gene, V gene, clone size, J gene, CDR3 protein, CDR3 DNA. A D gene is named only where the DNA matches it firmly. Only some rows state a clone size, as once, few, many or a class for expanded clones.

>TRBD2|TRBV20-1|NA|TRBJ2-3
CSASLAGGHPDTQYF
TGCAGTGCTAGCTTAGCGGGAGGTCATCCAGATACGCAGTATTTT
>NA|TRBV5-1|NA|TRBJ2-5
CASSWDVGGTQYF
TGCGCCAGCAGCTGGGACGTCGGTGGGACCCAGTACTTC
>TRBD1|TRBV12-3/TRBV12-4|many|TRBJ1-2
CASSLQGAENYGYTF
TGTGCCAGCAGTCTACAGGGGGCCGAAAACTATGGCTACACCTTC
>NA|TRBV12-5|few|TRBJ2-7
CASGPPLGPSSYEQYF
TGTGCTAGTGGCCCACCTCTTGGACCTAGCTCCTACGAGCAGTACTTC
>TRBD1|TRBV5-1|many|TRBJ1-2
CASSLVGGGSVDYGYTF
TGCGCCAGCAGCTTGGTCGGAGGGGGCTCAGTGGACTATGGCTACACCTTC
>TRBD1|TRBV5-1|few|TRBJ2-5
CASSSGQQETQYF
TGCGCCAGCAGCTCGGGACAGCAAGAGACCCAGTACTTC
>NA|TRBV5-1|NA|TRBJ1-1
CASSLTGTPGTEAFF
TGCGCCAGCAGCTTGACAGGGACCCCGGGCACTGAAGCTTTCTTT
>NA|TRBV12-3/TRBV12-4|few|TRBJ1-5
CASSIGRGPQHF
TGTGCCAGCAGCATTGGGAGGGGGCCCCAGCATTTT
>NA|TRBV20-1|few|TRBJ1-4
CSASRNRRLDNEKLFF
TGCAGTGCTAGTCGGAACAGGCGACTAGATAATGAAAAACTGTTTTTT
>NA|TRBV6-5|few|TRBJ1-6
CASSYRDSPLHF
TGTGCCAGCAGTTATAGGGATTCACCCCTCCACTTT
>NA|TRBV20-1|NA|TRBJ2-7
CSARDQVTFSYEQYF
TGCAGTGCTAGAGATCAGGTAACCTTCTCCTACGAGCAGTACTTC
>TRBD2|TRBV11-2|few|TRBJ2-3
CASSPLIGLAGITDTQYF
TGTGCCAGCAGCCCCCTGATAGGGCTAGCGGGGATAACAGATACGCAGTATTTT
>TRBD1|TRBV2|NA|TRBJ2-5
CATSQGVGETQYF
TGTGCCACCTCCCAGGGGGTGGGAGAGACCCAGTACTTC
>NA|TRBV12-3/TRBV12-4|few|TRBJ1-2
CASSLSGQSHGYTF
TGTGCCAGCAGTTTGAGCGGACAGTCCCATGGCTACACCTTC
>TRBD1|TRBV19|few|TRBJ1-5
CASSTPGQVPNQPQHF
TGTGCCAGTAGTACTCCGGGACAGGTTCCCAATCAGCCCCAGCATTTT
>TRBD1|TRBV7-2|NA|TRBJ2-1
CASSWDRQGVGNEQFF
TGTGCCAGCAGCTGGGATAGACAGGGGGTAGGCAATGAGCAGTTCTTC
>NA|TRBV10-3|few|TRBJ2-3
CAIRVVGSTDTQYF
TGTGCCATCAGGGTGGTGGGATCCACAGATACGCAGTATTTT
>TRBD2|TRBV20-1|NA|TRBJ2-1
CSASGLAGDTYNEQFF
TGCAGTGCTAGCGGACTAGCGGGAGATACCTACAATGAGCAGTTCTTC
>NA|TRBV15|few|TRBJ2-3
CATSRGLQRGTDTQYF
TGTGCCACCAGCAGAGGTTTACAGCGGGGCACAGATACGCAGTATTTT
>TRBD2|TRBV6-1|many|TRBJ2-1
CASSRDSGPKEQFF
TGTGCCAGCAGTCGGGATAGCGGGCCAAAGGAGCAGTTCTTC
>NA|TRBV3-1|few|TRBJ2-7
CASSQVLLYEQYF
TGTGCCAGCAGCCAAGTACTCCTATACGAGCAGTACTTC
>NA|TRBV6-1|few|TRBJ1-5
CASSEVYGFRGQGLNQPQHF
TGTGCCAGCAGTGAAGTCTACGGCTTCCGGGGGCAAGGACTAAATCAGCCCCAGCATTTT
>NA|TRBV5-6|few|TRBJ1-2
CASSRSPPDRTSNYGYTF
TGTGCCAGCAGTCGGTCACCGCCAGACAGGACATCTAACTATGGCTACACCTTC
>TRBD2|TRBV6-1|few|TRBJ2-5
CASRRGLAGVETQYF
TGTGCCAGCAGAAGAGGACTAGCGGGAGTCGAGACCCAGTACTTC
>NA|TRBV12-3/TRBV12-4|few|TRBJ1-1
CASSLGNMNTEAFF
TGTGCCAGCAGTTTGGGGAATATGAACACTGAAGCTTTCTTT
>TRBD2|TRBV20-1|NA|TRBJ2-1
CCARDGASGRLEGNEQFF
TGCTGTGCTAGAGATGGGGCTAGCGGGAGATTGGAGGGGAATGAGCAGTTCTTC
>NA|TRBV20-1|NA|TRBJ1-5
CSARTDTNQPQHF
TGCAGTGCTAGGACGGACACCAATCAGCCCCAGCATTTT
>NA|TRBV6-2/TRBV6-3|NA|TRBJ2-7
CASRGTSAYEQYF
TGTGCCAGCAGGGGGACCTCAGCCTACGAGCAGTACTTC